The 22 T cell receptor beta chains listed next were all sequenced from one sample in a study of blood T cell repertoires in COVID-19. TCRdb keeps only in-frame clones here, not all; method: immunoSEQ multiplex PCR. The data contain under 250,000 clones, more than 85% of them singletons. Sequencing was carried out using peripheral blood. These receptors originate from a man aged 55 to 69 with COVID-19, enrolled during active disease.

The J gene is TRBJ2-1, the V gene TRBV7-3; 11 nucleotides align to TRBD2. V dropped 4 bases and J dropped 6; count of bases not matched to a gene: 5. The CDR3 loop spans 15 amino acids. CDR1 and CDR2 from the germline V gene are SGHTA and FQGTGA. The CDR3 is CASSSLAGGFNEQFF. The CDR3 bases are TGTGCCAGCAGCTCTCTAGCGGGGGGTTTCAATGAGCAGTTCTTC. Full variable domain (rest looked up from reference TRBV7-3 and TRBJ2-1): GAGVSQTPSNKVTEKGKYVELRCDPISGHTALYWYRQSLGQGPEFLIYFQGTGAADDSGLPNDRFFAVRPEGSVSTLKIQRTERGDSAVYLCASSSLAGGFNEQFFGPGTRLTVL.

The chain employs TRBV5-5 and TRBJ2-7; D gene ambiguous. With 9 bases removed from V and 1 base from J, the gap between germline ends came to 14 bases. Germline V gene lookup returns CDR1 SGHKS and CDR2 YYEKEE (reference sequence). There are 13 residues in the CDR3. The DNA of the CDR3 is TGTGCCAACCCGGTACCTCTATCCTACGAGCAGTACTTC. It is translated as CANPVPLSYEQYF.

The chain joins TRBV14 to TRBJ1-2, with a weak D call TRBD1 (6 bases). This CDR3 region has 16 residues. Germline lookup yields CDR1 SGHDN and CDR2 FVKESK. Trimming cost V 0 bases and J 5 bases, with 16 bases left between them. CDR3: CASSQDGTGRGYGYTF. CDR3 DNA sequence: TGTGCCAGCAGCCAAGATGGAACAGGGCGAGGGTATGGCTACACCTTC.

The J gene is TRBJ1-1, the V gene TRBV27; D not resolved. Germline lookup yields CDR1 MNHEY and CDR2 SMNVEV (reference sequence). The CDR3 runs 13 residues. Trimming pared 5 bases from V and 1 base from J, leaving 8 bases between. As DNA, the CDR3 is TGTGCCAGCAGTCTTGACAAGAACACTGAAGCTTTCTTT. Residues: CASSLDKNTEAFF.

The CDR3 protein is CASSALQGTGNTIYF. CDR3 in DNA: TGTGCCAGCAGCGCTCTGCAGGGGACTGGAAACACCATATATTTT. The rearrangement uses TRBV9 and TRBJ1-3; tentatively, D is TRBD1 (6 bases). CDR3 length equals 15 residues. V lost 3 bases and J lost 2, with 12 bases in between. In germline, CDR1 is SGDLS, CDR2 YYNGEE. The variable domain in full, completed from reference TRBV9 and TRBJ1-3, reads DSGVTQTPKHLITATGQRVTLRCSPRSGDLSVYWYQQSLDQGLQFLIQYYNGEERAKGNILERFSAQQFPDLHSELNLSSLELGDSALYFCASSALQGTGNTIYFGEGSWLTVV.

On this clone itself: This likely comes from a read error, as the CDR3 has no conserved phenylalanine or tryptophan at its end. Because the CDR3's place on the DNA is in doubt, the DNA is left out and the CDR3 is given as listed by TCRdb. The rearrangement uses TRBV12-3 or TRBV12-4 and TRBJ2-7; the table names TRBD2, a call not compared with the DNA. The CDR3 spans 10 residues, counting both ends. The CDR3 protein is CASSPGTTVR.

The count of this clone is one. This rearrangement joins TRBV4-3 to TRBJ2-3; 9 bases map to TRBD2. This CDR3 region has 17 residues. Germline CDR1 reads LGHNA; CDR2 reads YSLEER. J was trimmed by 1 base and V by 1 base; bases with no gene match: 6. The CDR3 nucleotides read TGCGCCAGCAGCCAAGGGGCAGCGGGAGGAGGCACAGATACGCAGTATTTT. This translates into CASSQGAAGGGTDTQYF.

The chain couples TRBV18 to TRBJ1-2, with D possibly matching TRBD1 (5 bases). The CDR3 totals 16 residues. Trimming removed 3 bases at V and 6 bases at J, with 20 bases between. The germline V gene has CDR1 KGHSH and CDR2 LQKENI. The CDR3 DNA follows: TGTGCCAGCTCACCCGAGGAAGGGGCCGCCCACCATGGCTACACCTTC. Protein: CASSPEEGAAHHGYTF.

The V and J genes are TRBV19 and TRBJ1-5; 9 bases match TRBD1. This CDR3 is built from 18 residues. J gave up 2 bases and V 4 bases, and 12 bases lay outside the gene matches. The germline CDR1 and CDR2 sequences are LNHDA and SQIVND (reference sequence). CDR3 coding DNA: TGTGCCAGTAGTACTTCTGGGACAGGGAGGGGTGGCAATCAGCCCCAGCATTTT. It specifies CASSTSGTGRGGNQPQHF.

The CDR3 protein is CATSRGGGAYTGELFF. In nucleotides, the CDR3 is TGTGCCACCAGCAGAGGTGGGGGGGCCTACACCGGGGAGCTGTTTTTT. The chain uses TRBV15 and TRBJ2-2, with D tentatively TRBD2 (7 bases). The CDR3 loop spans 16 amino acids. The germline V gene encodes CDR1 LNHNV and CDR2 YYDKDF (reference sequence). With 1 base removed from V and 3 bases from J, the gap between germline ends came to 12 bases.

The rearrangement links TRBV10-2 to TRBJ1-5; possibly TRBD1 for D (5 bases). Germline V gene data show CDR1 as WSHSY and CDR2 as SAAADI. Between the trimmed V and J ends, which lost 0 bases and 3 bases, there was a span of 12 bases. The CDR3 consists of 16 residues. The CDR3 DNA reads TGCGCCAGCAGTGAGTCATGGGGGGAGAACAATCAGCCCCAGCATTTT. Residues: CASSESWGENNQPQHF.

V and J are TRBV9 and TRBJ1-2, with D possibly being TRBD1 (6 bases). V was trimmed by 6 bases and J by 1 base, leaving 22 bases between them. Germline CDR1 reads SGDLS; CDR2 reads YYNGEE. The CDR3 spans 17 residues. CDR3 DNA sequence: TGTGCCAGCACCATAGGGGGTAGCGCAGGAAGTAACTATGGCTACACCTTC. Residues: CASTIGGSAGSNYGYTF. The full variable domain, its missing parts supplied by reference TRBV9 and TRBJ1-2, is DSGVTQTPKHLITATGQRVTLRCSPRSGDLSVYWYQQSLDQGLQFLIQYYNGEERAKGNILERFSAQQFPDLHSELNLSSLELGDSALYFCASTIGGSAGSNYGYTFGSGTRLTVV.

At least ten counts were recorded for this clone. The chain is built from TRBV10-1 and TRBJ1-1; D call uncertain. This CDR3 comprises 12 residues. V lost 3 bases to trimming and J lost 3 bases, with 5 bases between them. Germline V gene sequence: CDR1 WNHNN, CDR2 SYGVQD (reference sequence). The CDR3 loop is CASSDSHTEAFF. CDR3 sequence (DNA): TGCGCCAGCAGTGACAGTCACACTGAAGCTTTCTTT.

The chain couples TRBV5-1 to TRBJ2-1; 9 bases match TRBD1. The germline gives CDR1 SGHRS, CDR2 YFSETQ. V was pared by 6 bases and J by 1 base, with 5 bases of the junction left unmatched. This CDR3 has 15 residues. The chain's CDR3 is CASTLGQGSYNEQFF. For the CDR3, the DNA is TGCGCCAGCACCCTGGGACAGGGATCCTACAATGAGCAGTTCTTC.

The chain has TRBV6-5 and TRBJ1-6; TRBD1 aligns across 8 bases. J lost 7 bases, V lost 2 bases, and 4 bases had no gene match. Germline V gives CDR1 MNHEY, CDR2 SVGAGI. The CDR3 has 15 residues. The CDR3 loop is CASSYGDRPNSPLHF. The CDR3 DNA reads TGTGCCAGCAGTTACGGGGACAGGCCGAATTCACCCCTCCACTTT.

V is TRBV19 and J is TRBJ2-3; tentative D call: TRBD2 (6 bases). Germline lookup yields CDR1 LNHDA and CDR2 SQIVND (reference sequence). Trimming removed 6 bases from V and 10 bases from J, with 17 bases in between. The CDR3 is 13 residues long. The CDR3 spells CASRVGLEGPQYF. The CDR3 DNA is TGTGCCAGTAGGGTGGGTTTGGAGGGCCCGCAGTATTTT.

J is TRBJ1-6 and V is TRBV5-1, with a possible D match to TRBD1 (5 bases). Germline V CDR1 and CDR2: SGHRS, YFSETQ. Trimming cost V 0 bases and J 8 bases, with 9 bases left between them. This CDR3 contains 14 residues. The CDR3 sequence is CASSLAGVDSPLHF. For the CDR3, the DNA is TGCGCCAGCAGCTTGGCGGGGGTTGATTCACCCCTCCACTTT. Based on the CDR3 plus reference TRBV5-1 and TRBJ1-6, the full variable domain is KAGVTQTPRYLIKTRGQQVTLSCSPISGHRSVSWYQQTPGQGLQFLFEYFSETQRNKGNFPGRFSGRQFSNSRSEMNVSTLELGDSALYLCASSLAGVDSPLHFGNGTRLTVT.

This clone came up once. Here the CDR3 reads CASAGTSYNSPLHF. CDR3 DNA: TGTGCCAGCGCGGGGACCTCTTATAATTCACCCCTCCACTTT. The chain combines TRBV19 with TRBJ1-6, with D possibly matching TRBD1 (5 bases). The CDR3 sequence is 14 residues long. In germline, CDR1 is LNHDA, CDR2 SQIVND (reference sequence). V shed 9 bases and J shed 4 bases, with 13 bases lying between them.

This chain uses TRBV27 with TRBJ2-1, with TRBD2 matching 11 bases. This CDR3 has 16 residues. The V gene end was trimmed by 5 bases and the J gene end by 4 bases; junction bases not matched to a gene: 7. Germline CDR1 reads MNHEY; CDR2 reads SMNVEV (reference sequence). The CDR3 DNA is TGTGCCAGCAGTCCCCCGACTAGCGGGAAATACAATGAGCAGTTCTTC. Residues: CASSPPTSGKYNEQFF.

The gene calls are TRBV6-1 and TRBJ1-4; 9 nucleotides line up with TRBD1. The CDR3 totals 16 residues. Trimming took 4 bases from V and 3 from J; bases not matched to a gene: 6. Germline assignment: CDR1 MNHNS and CDR2 SASEGT. DNA of the CDR3: TGTGCCAGCAGTGGGACAGGGGCGGCGGCTAATGAAAAACTGTTTTTT. Translating it yields CASSGTGAAANEKLFF.

The CDR3, as DNA: TGTGCCAGCAGTTACTCGAGGCAGCACACCGGGGAGCTGTTTTTT. It encodes CASSYSRQHTGELFF. The J gene is TRBJ2-2, the V gene TRBV6-2 or TRBV6-3, with D unclear. Germline V gene data show CDR1 as MNHEY and CDR2 as SVGEGT. V was shortened by 0 bases and J by 3 bases, with 8 bases between the two germline ends. The CDR3 covers 15 residues.

This chain links TRBV5-5 with TRBJ1-3; TRBD1 might be the D (5 bases). CDR1 is SGHKS, CDR2 YYEKEE, per germline (reference sequence). V was cut by 1 base and J by 0 bases, with 11 bases left in between. CDR3 length equals 16 residues. This CDR3 reads CASSLWAGTSGNTIYF. The CDR3, as DNA: TGTGCCAGCAGCTTGTGGGCGGGGACCTCTGGAAACACCATATATTTT. Supplemented by reference TRBV5-5 and TRBJ1-3, the full variable domain reads DAGVTQSPTHLIKTRGQQVTLRCSPISGHKSVSWYQQVLGQGPQFIFQYYEKEERGRGNFPDRFSARQFPNYSSELNVNALLLGDSALYLCASSLWAGTSGNTIYFGEGSWLTVV.